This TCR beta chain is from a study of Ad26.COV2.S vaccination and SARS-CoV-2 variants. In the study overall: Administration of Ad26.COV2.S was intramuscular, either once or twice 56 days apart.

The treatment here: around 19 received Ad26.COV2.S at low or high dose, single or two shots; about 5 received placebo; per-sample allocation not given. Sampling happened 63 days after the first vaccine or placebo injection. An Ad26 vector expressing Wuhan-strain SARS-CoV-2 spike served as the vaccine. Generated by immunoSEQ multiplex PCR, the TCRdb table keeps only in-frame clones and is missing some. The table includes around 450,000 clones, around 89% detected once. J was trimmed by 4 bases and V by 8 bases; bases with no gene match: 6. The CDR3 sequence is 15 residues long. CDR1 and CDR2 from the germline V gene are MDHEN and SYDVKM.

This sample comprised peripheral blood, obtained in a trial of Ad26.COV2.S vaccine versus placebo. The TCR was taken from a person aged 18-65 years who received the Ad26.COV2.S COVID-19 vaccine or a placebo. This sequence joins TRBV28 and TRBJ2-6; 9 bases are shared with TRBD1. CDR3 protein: CASQQGAEGANVLTF. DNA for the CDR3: TGTGCCAGCCAACAGGGGGCGGAGGGGGCCAACGTCCTGACTTTC.